This TCR beta chain emerged from a study of OX40 agonist ivuxolimab in advanced cancers. Study details: Ivuxolimab, an antibody that agonizes OX40 (CD134), was administered to the patients. Dose-escalation patients suffered from hepatocellular carcinoma, melanoma, renal cell or head and neck cancer.

Clones were sequenced by immunoSEQ multiplex PCR, and TCRdb holds only the in-frame ones, with some missing. The sample includes tens of thousands of clones, approximately 91% of them seen just once. A note on this clone: Its antigen remains unknown.

The CDR3 runs to 17 residues. The ends were cut back, 4 bases at V and 0 bases at J, with 14 bases in the middle. The germline CDR1 and CDR2 sequences are SGHDT and YYEEEE. Regarding the study as a whole: CD8+ T cells were the subset that, on average, had more expanded clones than CD4+. Expansion of clones was among the lowest in partial responders at 0.1-3.0 mg/kg.

The sample here was CD4+ or CD8+ T cells sorted from blood, taken in a trial of the OX40 agonist ivuxolimab. This sequence was found in an adult with an advanced solid tumor such as melanoma, head and neck, liver or kidney cancer. The V call is TRBV5-6, the J call TRBJ1-6; D possibly corresponds to TRBD1 (6 bases). The CDR3 region has the DNA TGTGCCAGCAGCATCTCCAGGGGTAGCTCCTATAATTCACCCCTCCACTTT. It specifies CASSISRGSSYNSPLHF.